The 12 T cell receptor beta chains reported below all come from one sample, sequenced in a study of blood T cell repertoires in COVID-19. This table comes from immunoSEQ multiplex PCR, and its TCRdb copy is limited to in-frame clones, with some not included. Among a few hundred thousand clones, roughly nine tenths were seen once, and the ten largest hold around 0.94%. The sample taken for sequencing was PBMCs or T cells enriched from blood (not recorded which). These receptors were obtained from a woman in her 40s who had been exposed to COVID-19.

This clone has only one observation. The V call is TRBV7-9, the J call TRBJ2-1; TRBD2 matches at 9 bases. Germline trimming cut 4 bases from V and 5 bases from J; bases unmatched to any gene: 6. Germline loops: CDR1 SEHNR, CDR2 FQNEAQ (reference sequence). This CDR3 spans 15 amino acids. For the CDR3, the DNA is TGTGCCAGCAGCTCCCCGGGACTAGCTAACAATGAGCAGTTCTTC. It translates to CASSSPGLANNEQFF.

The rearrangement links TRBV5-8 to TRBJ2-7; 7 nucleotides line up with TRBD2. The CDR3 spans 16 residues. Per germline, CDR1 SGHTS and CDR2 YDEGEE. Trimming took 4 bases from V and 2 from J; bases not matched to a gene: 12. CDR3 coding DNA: TGTGCCAGCAGCACCGAACTTGTAACTAGCGCCTACGAGCAGTACTTC. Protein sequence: CASSTELVTSAYEQYF.

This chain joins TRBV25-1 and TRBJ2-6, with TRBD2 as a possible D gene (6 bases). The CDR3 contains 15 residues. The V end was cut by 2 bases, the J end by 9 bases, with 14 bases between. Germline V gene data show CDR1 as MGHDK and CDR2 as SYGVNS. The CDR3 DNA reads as TGTGCCAGCAGTGAAGGGGACTGCCGAGGCAACGTCCTGACTTTC. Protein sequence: CASSEGDCRGNVLTF.

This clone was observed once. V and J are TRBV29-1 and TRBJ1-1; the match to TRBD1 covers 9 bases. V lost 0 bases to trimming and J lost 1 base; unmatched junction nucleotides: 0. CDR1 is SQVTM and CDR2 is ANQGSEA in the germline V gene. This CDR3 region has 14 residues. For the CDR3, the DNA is TGCAGCGTTGAAGAGGGACAGGGGAACACTGAAGCTTTCTTT. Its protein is CSVEEGQGNTEAFF.

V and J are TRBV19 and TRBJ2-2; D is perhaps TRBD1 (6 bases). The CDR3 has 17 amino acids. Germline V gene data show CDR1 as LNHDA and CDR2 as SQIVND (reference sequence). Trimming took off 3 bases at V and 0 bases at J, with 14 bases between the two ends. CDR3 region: CASSMGTRQTNTGELFF. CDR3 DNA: TGTGCCAGTAGTATGGGGACAAGACAGACGAACACCGGGGAGCTGTTTTTT.

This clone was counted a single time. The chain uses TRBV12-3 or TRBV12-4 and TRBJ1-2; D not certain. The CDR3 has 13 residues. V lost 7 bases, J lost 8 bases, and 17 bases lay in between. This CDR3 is CASNGRNQAGYTF. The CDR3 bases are TGTGCCAGCAACGGCCGTAATCAAGCGGGCTACACCTTC.

The CDR3 region is CASSSGEVSGYTF. In DNA, the CDR3 is TGTGCCAGCAGCTCGGGGGAAGTGAGCGGCTACACCTTC. This sequence joins TRBV7-9 and TRBJ1-2, with D perhaps TRBD1 (5 bases). CDR1 SEHNR and CDR2 FQNEAQ come from the germline V gene (reference sequence). Trimming pared 4 bases from V and 8 bases from J, leaving 14 bases between. The CDR3 runs to 13 residues.

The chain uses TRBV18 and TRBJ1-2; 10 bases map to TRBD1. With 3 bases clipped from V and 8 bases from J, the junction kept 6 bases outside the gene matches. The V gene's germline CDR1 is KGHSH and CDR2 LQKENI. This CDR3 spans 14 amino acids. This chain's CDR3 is CASSPTGTGEGYTF. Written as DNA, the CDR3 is TGTGCCAGCTCACCCACCGGGACAGGGGAAGGCTACACCTTC.

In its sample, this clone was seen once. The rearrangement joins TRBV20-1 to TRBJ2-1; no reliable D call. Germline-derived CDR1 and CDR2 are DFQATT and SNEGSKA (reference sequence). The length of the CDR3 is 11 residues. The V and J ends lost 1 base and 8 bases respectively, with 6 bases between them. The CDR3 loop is CSARGRDEQFF. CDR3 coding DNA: TGCAGTGCTAGAGGTCGCGATGAGCAGTTCTTC.

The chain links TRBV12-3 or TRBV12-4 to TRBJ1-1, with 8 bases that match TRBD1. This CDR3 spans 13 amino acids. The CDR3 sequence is CASGGQGNTEAFF. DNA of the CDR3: TGTGCGTCGGGAGGACAGGGTAACACTGAAGCTTTCTTT.

The CDR3 DNA reads as TGTGCCAGCAGCGTTCCCTGTGGAGGGGTGGCCTACGAGCAGTACTTC. Protein: CASSVPCGGVAYEQYF. The J gene is TRBJ2-7, the V gene TRBV11-2; D possibly corresponds to TRBD2 (6 bases). This CDR3 is built from 16 residues. With 5 bases removed from V and 2 bases from J, the gap between germline ends came to 19 bases. Per germline, CDR1 SGHAT and CDR2 FQNNGV.

CDR3 sequence: CASSQSYRFLDTQYF. The CDR3 DNA is TGCGCCAGCAGTCAATCTTACAGGTTTCTGGATACGCAGTATTTT. The V and J genes are TRBV23-1 and TRBJ2-3, with D possibly TRBD1 on 5 matching bases. TRBV23-1 is designated an ORF whose function remains uncertain. Trimming stripped 0 bases from V and 6 bases from J, with 13 bases between. CDR3 length equals 15 residues.